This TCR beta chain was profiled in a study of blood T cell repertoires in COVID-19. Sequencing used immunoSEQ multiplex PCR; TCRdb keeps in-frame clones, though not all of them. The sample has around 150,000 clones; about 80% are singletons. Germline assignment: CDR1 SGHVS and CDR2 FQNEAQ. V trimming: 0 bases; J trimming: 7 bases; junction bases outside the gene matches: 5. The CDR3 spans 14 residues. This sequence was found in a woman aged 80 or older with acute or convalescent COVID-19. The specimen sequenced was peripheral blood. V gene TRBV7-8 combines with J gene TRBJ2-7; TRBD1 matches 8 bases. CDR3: CASSLAQGAVEQYF. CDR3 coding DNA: TGTGCCAGCAGCTTAGCGCAGGGGGCGGTTGAGCAGTACTTC.